These 18 T cell receptor beta chains came from one sample sequenced in a study of T cell responses to AZD1222 COVID-19 vaccine listed by TCRdb under 2021. Reading the label with the study, this specimen's time point is: baseline before first vaccination. Preparation of the library involved the immunoSEQ multiplex PCR assay. This is the immuneACCESS table as TCRdb keeps it, with only in-frame sequences that have V and J called. A part of the clones is gone; compared with another copy, unresolved V genes explain less than half, and the rest is unexplained. The sample has around 170,000 clones on record, roughly 88% of them singletons. The ten largest clonotypes hold 0.99% of the sample. The sample here was peripheral blood, taken on day 0 of AZD1222 vaccination. All receptors come from an adult in good health.

The CDR3 DNA follows: TGTGCCAGCAGCTCCGGACAGGGCACTGAAGCTTTCTTT. This translates into CASSSGQGTEAFF. The chain is built from TRBV7-3 and TRBJ1-1, with 8 bases identical to TRBD1. The CDR3 totals 13 residues. Trimming cost V 4 bases and J 4 bases; bases outside gene matches: 2. Germline-derived CDR1 and CDR2 are SGHTA and FQGTGA. The full variable domain, rest sourced from reference TRBV7-3 and TRBJ1-1, is GAGVSQTPSNKVTEKGKYVELRCDPISGHTALYWYRQSLGQGPEFLIYFQGTGAADDSGLPNDRFFAVRPEGSVSTLKIQRTERGDSAVYLCASSSGQGTEAFFGQGTRLTVV.

The chain recombines TRBV7-8 with TRBJ1-1; D is perhaps TRBD1 (5 bases). Germline V gives CDR1 SGHVS, CDR2 FQNEAQ. Trimming cost V 0 bases and J 3 bases, with 8 bases left between them. The CDR3 covers 14 residues. The CDR3 spells CASSLAAGDTEAFF. DNA of the CDR3: TGTGCCAGCAGCTTAGCCGCGGGGGACACTGAAGCTTTCTTT.

This clone has just one count. The J gene is TRBJ1-1, the V gene TRBV6-6; 8 bases are a match to TRBD1. Germline CDR1 is MNHNY and CDR2 is SVGAGI (reference sequence). CDR3 length: 14 amino acids. With V trimmed by 8 bases and J by 7 bases, 12 bases remained unmatched. The chain's CDR3 is CASGQGAGNGEAFF. The DNA of the CDR3 is TGTGCCAGCGGCCAGGGGGCTGGGAATGGTGAAGCTTTCTTT.

The rearrangement joins TRBV9 to TRBJ1-1, with unresolved D. CDR3 length: 13 amino acids. The germline V gene encodes CDR1 SGDLS and CDR2 YYNGEE. V lost 8 bases and J 4 bases, leaving 15 bases between the germline ends. CDR3 nucleotides: TGTGCCAGTAACCTCGGGCGGGGCACTGAAGCTTTCTTT. Translation: CASNLGRGTEAFF. Filled out from reference TRBV9 and TRBJ1-1, the complete variable domain reads DSGVTQTPKHLITATGQRVTLRCSPRSGDLSVYWYQQSLDQGLQFLIQYYNGEERAKGNILERFSAQQFPDLHSELNLSSLELGDSALYFCASNLGRGTEAFFGQGTRLTVV.

The chain combines TRBV7-2 with TRBJ2-1, with a tentative D call TRBD1 (5 bases). V lost 1 base, J lost 6 bases, and 10 bases lay in between. Germline lookup yields CDR1 SGHTA and CDR2 FQGNSA. The CDR3 is made up of 14 amino acids. The CDR3 loop is CASSLEGRSNEQFF. The DNA of the CDR3 is TGTGCCAGCAGCTTAGAGGGGCGAAGCAATGAGCAGTTCTTC. The full variable domain, in which reference TRBV7-2 and TRBJ2-1 provide the parts outside the CDR3, is GAGVSQSPSNKVTEKGKDVELRCDPISGHTALYWYRQSLGQGLEFLIYFQGNSAPDKSGLPSDRFSAERTGGSVSTLTIQRTQQEDSAVYLCASSLEGRSNEQFFGPGTRLTVL.

The chain uses TRBV29-1 and TRBJ2-7; 11 bases are a match to TRBD1. There are 14 residues in the CDR3. CDR1 and CDR2 from the germline V gene are SQVTM and ANQGSEA. After removal of 6 bases from V and 0 bases from J, the junction contained 4 bases not matched to a gene. The CDR3 spells CSVTGTGGSYEQYF. CDR3 nucleotides: TGCAGCGTGACCGGGACAGGGGGCTCCTACGAGCAGTACTTC.

The chain joins TRBV4-1 to TRBJ1-2; no reliable D call. The germline gives CDR1 MGHRA, CDR2 YSYEKL. The CDR3 is 14 residues long. V shed 1 base and J shed 2 bases, with 8 bases lying between them. The CDR3 protein is CASSQGTDNYGYTF. In nucleotides, the CDR3 is TGCGCCAGCAGCCAAGGGACGGACAACTATGGCTACACCTTC.

This chain connects TRBV5-1 to TRBJ2-5, with 9 nucleotides matching TRBD2. Unmatched junction bases numbered 8, after V lost 7 bases and J lost 4 bases. The CDR3 sequence is 14 residues long. Germline V CDR1 and CDR2: SGHRS, YFSETQ. Here the CDR3 reads CASGGAAGGETQYF. The CDR3 DNA sequence: TGCGCCAGCGGCGGCGCAGCGGGGGGAGAGACCCAGTACTTC. Together with reference TRBV5-1 and TRBJ2-5, the CDR3 gives the full variable domain: KAGVTQTPRYLIKTRGQQVTLSCSPISGHRSVSWYQQTPGQGLQFLFEYFSETQRNKGNFPGRFSGRQFSNSRSEMNVSTLELGDSALYLCASGGAAGGETQYFGPGTRLLVL.

This chain joins TRBV7-9 and TRBJ2-7, with TRBD1 as a possible D gene (5 bases). The CDR3 has 12 amino acids. The V end was cut by 2 bases, the J end by 9 bases, with 11 bases between. CDR1 and CDR2 (germline): SEHNR, FQNEAQ (reference sequence). This CDR3 is CASSLLAQGQYF. CDR3 coding DNA: TGTGCCAGCAGCTTATTAGCCCAGGGGCAGTACTTC.

The gene calls are TRBV7-8 and TRBJ2-1; 11 positions match TRBD2. The CDR3 is made up of 15 amino acids. Germline CDR1 SGHVS, CDR2 FQNEAQ. V trimming: 3 bases; J trimming: 7 bases; junction bases outside the gene matches: 5. DNA of the CDR3: TGTGCCAGCAGCTTTACTAGCGGGAGTTGGAATGAGCAGTTCTTC. It translates to CASSFTSGSWNEQFF.

The chain couples TRBV10-1 to TRBJ2-1, with 9 nucleotides matching TRBD2. V was clipped by 6 bases and J by 4 bases; unmatched bases: 10. Germline-derived CDR1 and CDR2 are WNHNN and SYGVQD (reference sequence). There are 16 residues in the CDR3. Here the CDR3 DNA reads TGCGCCAGCAGAACGGGACTAGCCCTCCTTTACAATGAGCAGTTCTTC. This encodes CASRTGLALLYNEQFF.

The chain has TRBV24-1 and TRBJ2-2; no clear D. CDR1 and CDR2 (germline): KGHDR, SFDVKD. The ends were cut back, 7 bases at V and 1 base at J, with 3 bases in the middle. The CDR3 extends over 12 amino acids. The CDR3, as DNA: TGTGCCACCAGCGGGAACACCGGGGAGCTGTTTTTT. Residues: CATSGNTGELFF.

This rearrangement joins TRBV15 to TRBJ2-1; 9 bases are a match to TRBD2. V shed 7 bases, J shed 3 bases, and the junction held 7 bases outside the gene matches. This CDR3 spans 15 amino acids. Germline assignment: CDR1 LNHNV and CDR2 YYDKDF (reference sequence). CDR3: CATKWASGDYNEQFF. CDR3 sequence (DNA): TGTGCCACCAAATGGGCTAGCGGGGACTACAATGAGCAGTTCTTC.

J is TRBJ1-2 and V is TRBV7-9, with 11 bases matching TRBD1. The V gene's germline CDR1 is SEHNR and CDR2 FQNEAQ (reference sequence). The CDR3 totals 17 residues. V dropped 6 bases and J dropped 7; count of bases not matched to a gene: 16. The CDR3 sequence is CASRQLTGQGGKGGYTF. In DNA, the CDR3 is TGTGCCAGCAGACAACTTACGGGACAGGGGGGCAAGGGTGGCTACACCTTC.

This chain uses TRBV6-6 with TRBJ2-7; 7 bases are a match to TRBD2. Germline CDR1 and CDR2: MNHNY and SVGAGI (reference sequence). V lost 0 bases to trimming and J lost 6 bases; unmatched junction nucleotides: 5. CDR3 length: 14 residues. In DNA, the CDR3 is TGTGCCAGCAGTTACTCTGGCGGGAGTTTCGAGCAGTACTTC. Protein: CASSYSGGSFEQYF.

The genes are TRBV10-3 and TRBJ1-5; perhaps TRBD1 as D (6 bases). CDR1 and CDR2 (germline): ENHRY, SYGVKD. Trimming removed 0 bases at V and 7 bases at J, with 13 bases between. This CDR3 contains 15 residues. The CDR3 reads CAISESVGGSQPQHF. CDR3 in DNA: TGTGCCATCAGTGAGTCCGTGGGGGGCAGCCAGCCCCAGCATTTT.

CDR3 DNA sequence: TGTGCCAGCAGTGGGTTTGGAGGTAGCAATCAGCCCCAGCATTTT. Translated: CASSGFGGSNQPQHF. The chain combines TRBV2 with TRBJ1-5; D is unclear. This CDR3 has 15 amino acids. Germline CDR1 and CDR2: SNHLY and FYNNEI. Trimming took 4 bases from V and 0 from J, leaving 10 bases between them. The variable domain in full, completed from reference TRBV2 and TRBJ1-5, reads EPEVTQTPSHQVTQMGQEVILRCVPISNHLYFYWYRQILGQKVEFLVSFYNNEISEKSEIFDDQFSVERPDGSNFTLKIRSTKLEDSAMYFCASSGFGGSNQPQHFGDGTRLSIL.

This clone was recorded once. The CDR3 loop reads CATSSRQGTGELFF. The CDR3 coding sequence is TGTGCCACCAGCAGCAGACAGGGAACCGGGGAGCTGTTTTTT. This sequence joins TRBV15 and TRBJ2-2; 7 nucleotides agree with TRBD1. V was clipped by 3 bases and J by 5 bases; unmatched bases: 3. The CDR3 is 14 amino acids. Germline V CDR1 and CDR2: LNHNV, YYDKDF (reference sequence).